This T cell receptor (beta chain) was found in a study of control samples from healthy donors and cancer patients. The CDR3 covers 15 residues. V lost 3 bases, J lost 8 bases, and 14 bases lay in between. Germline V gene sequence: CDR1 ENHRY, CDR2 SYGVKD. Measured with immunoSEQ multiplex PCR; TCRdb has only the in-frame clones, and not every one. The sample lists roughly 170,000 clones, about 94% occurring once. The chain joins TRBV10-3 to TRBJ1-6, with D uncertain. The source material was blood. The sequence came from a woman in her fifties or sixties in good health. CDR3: CAISDFPGSYSPLHF. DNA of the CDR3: TGTGCCATCAGTGATTTCCCGGGCTCCTATTCACCCCTCCACTTT.